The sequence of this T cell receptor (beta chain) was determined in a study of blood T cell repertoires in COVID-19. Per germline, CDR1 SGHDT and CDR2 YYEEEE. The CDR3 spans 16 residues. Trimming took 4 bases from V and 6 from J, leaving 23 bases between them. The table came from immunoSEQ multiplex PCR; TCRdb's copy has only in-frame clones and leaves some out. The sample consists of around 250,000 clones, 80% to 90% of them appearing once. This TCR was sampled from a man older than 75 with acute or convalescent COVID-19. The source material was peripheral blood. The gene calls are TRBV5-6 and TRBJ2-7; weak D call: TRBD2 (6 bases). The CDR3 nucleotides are TGTGCCAGCAGCCTGGCGGGGAGCTCCAAGGTACCCGAGCAGTACTTC. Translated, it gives CASSLAGSSKVPEQYF.